The 26 T cell receptor beta chains presented below share a single source sample, sequenced in a study of T cells after yellow fever vaccination. TCRdb used MiXCR to reprocess the 5' RACE reads, holding one entry per CDR3 protein. This sample carries hundreds of thousands of distinct CDR3 sequences, approximately 13% of them seen once, and the ten largest clones take over 13%. The sequencing used PBMCs, collected on the day of the yellow fever booster vaccination. These receptors were collected from a man younger than 40 who received the YFV17D yellow fever vaccine.

V and J are TRBV4-3 and TRBJ2-1, with D perhaps TRBD1 or TRBD2 (5 bases each). V was pared by 0 bases and J by 2 bases, with 14 bases between. The length of the CDR3 is 17 residues. CDR1 and CDR2 (germline): LGHNA, YSLEER. CDR3: CASSQEGTPATYNEQFF. The DNA of the CDR3 is TGCGCCAGCAGCCAAGAAGGGACGCCAGCCACCTACAATGAGCAGTTCTTC.

The chain recombines TRBV6-2 or TRBV6-3 with TRBJ2-4; D is possibly TRBD2 (6 bases). V was clipped by 4 bases and J by 15 bases, with 16 bases between them. Per the germline V gene, CDR1 is MNHEY and CDR2 is SVGEGT. This CDR3 region has 12 residues. The chain's CDR3 is CASSSGDVGRYF. CDR3 sequence (DNA): TGTGCCAGCAGTTCGGGGGATGTGGGCCGGTACTTC.

This chain uses TRBV5-1 with TRBJ2-7; D call uncertain. Germline loops: CDR1 SGHRS, CDR2 YFSETQ. The CDR3 length is 13 residues. V shed 1 base and J shed 6 bases, with 11 bases lying between them. In DNA form, the CDR3 reads TGCGCCAGCAGCTTGCGGGTCCTAGGCGAGCAGTACTTC. It encodes CASSLRVLGEQYF.

A few counts support this clonotype. The V and J genes are TRBV20-1 and TRBJ2-3; 9 bases line up with TRBD2. CDR1 and CDR2 from the germline V gene are DFQATT and SNEGSKA (reference sequence). CDR3 length: 14 amino acids. V lost 3 bases and J lost 4; bases outside the gene matches: 5. The CDR3 protein is CSASPSGISDTQYF. The DNA for the CDR3 is TGCAGTGCTAGTCCTAGCGGGATTTCAGATACGCAGTATTTT.

The V and J genes are TRBV2 and TRBJ2-2; D is undetermined. The length of the CDR3 is 14 residues. Trimming stripped 4 bases from V and 2 bases from J, with 8 bases between. CDR1 and CDR2 (germline): SNHLY, FYNNEI. The CDR3 sequence: CASSAGLNTGELFF. The CDR3 region has the DNA TGTGCCAGCAGTGCCGGGTTAAACACCGGGGAGCTGTTTTTT.

The V and J genes are TRBV7-6 and TRBJ1-1, with no clear D. The V gene's germline CDR1 is SGHVS and CDR2 FNYEAQ. This CDR3 contains 14 residues. The ends were cut back, 2 bases at V and 2 bases at J, with 9 bases in the middle. The CDR3 nucleotides are TGTGCCAGCAGCTTATCGGCCGGAAACACTGAAGCTTTCTTT. It specifies CASSLSAGNTEAFF.

This clonotype was counted at least ten times. The V call is TRBV5-1, the J call TRBJ1-2; 7 nucleotides line up with TRBD1. Germline lookup yields CDR1 SGHRS and CDR2 YFSETQ. This CDR3 has 13 residues. V was pared by 4 bases and J by 10 bases, with 10 bases of the junction left unmatched. The CDR3 loop is CASSPDRAGDYTF. The CDR3 DNA reads as TGCGCCAGCAGCCCAGACAGGGCCGGGGACTACACCTTC.

This clonotype has at least ten counts. The chain employs TRBV7-9 and TRBJ2-3; 7 bases are a match to TRBD2. Trimming removed 5 bases from V and 0 bases from J; junction bases left unmatched: 17. Germline V gene data show CDR1 as SEHNR and CDR2 as FQNEAQ (reference sequence). The CDR3 has 19 amino acids. Written as DNA, the CDR3 is TGTGCCAGCAGCCGGCTGGCGGGAGCCATCCAGTCTAGCACAGATACGCAGTATTTT. This sequence encodes CASSRLAGAIQSSTDTQYF.

CDR3 region: CARSFQVDTQYF. The CDR3 region has the DNA TGTGCCAGGAGTTTTCAAGTGGATACGCAGTATTTT. This chain links TRBV7-9 with TRBJ2-3; no firm D call. The germline CDR1 and CDR2 sequences are SEHNR and FQNEAQ (reference sequence). V was cut by 9 bases and J by 6 bases, with 13 bases left in between. CDR3 length equals 12 residues.

This chain joins TRBV7-8 and TRBJ2-1, with D perhaps TRBD2 (5 bases). The CDR3 sequence is 15 residues long. The germline gives CDR1 SGHVS, CDR2 FQNEAQ. The ends were cut back, 5 bases at V and 6 bases at J, with 17 bases in the middle. CDR3 nucleotides: TGTGCCAGCAGCGACACTACTAGTTCAGGCAATGAGCAGTTCTTC. As protein: CASSDTTSSGNEQFF.

This clonotype was detected only a few times. The chain recombines TRBV20-1 with TRBJ1-1; the D gene is possibly TRBD1 (6 bases). Trimming shortened V by 5 bases and J by 1 base, and 11 bases separated the two germline ends. The CDR3 covers 13 residues. Germline V gives CDR1 DFQATT, CDR2 SNEGSKA (reference sequence). CDR3 in DNA: TGCAGTGCTCCTAAGGACAGGAACACTGAAGCTTTCTTT. Translation gives CSAPKDRNTEAFF.

The chain is built from TRBV27 and TRBJ2-7; D uncertain. The CDR3 extends over 14 amino acids. V shed 4 bases and J shed 6 bases, with 16 bases lying between them. The germline V gene encodes CDR1 MNHEY and CDR2 SMNVEV (reference sequence). This chain's CDR3 is CASSWARRGGEQYF. The DNA of the CDR3 is TGTGCCAGCAGTTGGGCGCGTCGAGGCGGCGAGCAGTACTTC.

This clonotype has a handful of counts. The gene calls are TRBV19 and TRBJ2-2, with a tentative D call TRBD2 (5 bases). This CDR3 has 14 amino acids. The V and J ends lost 7 bases and 2 bases respectively, with 11 bases between them. Germline CDR1 is LNHDA and CDR2 is SQIVND (reference sequence). The CDR3 sequence: CASISRGNTGELFF. CDR3 in DNA: TGTGCCAGTATCAGTCGGGGAAACACCGGGGAGCTGTTTTTT.

This clonotype came up many times. The chain joins TRBV7-2 to TRBJ2-3; D gene ambiguous. V was pared by 5 bases and J by 6 bases, with 9 bases between. The CDR3 spans 12 residues. The germline V gene encodes CDR1 SGHTA and CDR2 FQGNSA. CDR3 in amino acids: CASSLRSDTQYF. For the CDR3, the DNA is TGTGCCAGCAGCCTGAGGAGCGATACGCAGTATTTT.

J is TRBJ2-5 and V is TRBV24-1, with a tentative D call TRBD1 (6 bases). This CDR3 contains 17 residues. Trimming stripped 1 base from V and 1 base from J, with 15 bases between. Germline CDR1 and CDR2: KGHDR and SFDVKD. The CDR3 is CATSDFWQGSVQETQYF. The DNA for the CDR3 is TGTGCCACCAGTGATTTCTGGCAGGGGTCCGTCCAAGAGACCCAGTACTTC.

This chain joins TRBV5-1 and TRBJ1-3, with D perhaps matching TRBD1 (5 bases). The CDR3 sequence is 15 residues long. V was shortened by 3 bases and J by 0 bases, with 10 bases between the two germline ends. In germline, CDR1 is SGHRS, CDR2 YFSETQ. The CDR3 region has the DNA TGCGCCAGCAGCTCGACAGTCAGCTCTGGAAACACCATATATTTT. Translation: CASSSTVSSGNTIYF.

Only a few counts were recorded for this clonotype. The chain links TRBV24-1 to TRBJ2-7, with TRBD1 identical over 7 bases. CDR3 length: 15 residues. V lost 3 bases to trimming and J lost 2 bases; unmatched junction nucleotides: 6. Germline values: CDR1 KGHDR, CDR2 SFDVKD. The CDR3 DNA follows: TGTGCCACCAGTGATGCCCGGGACAGTGCCTACGAGCAGTACTTC. Translation: CATSDARDSAYEQYF.

V gene TRBV20-1 combines with J gene TRBJ2-7; D may be TRBD2 (6 bases). Germline loops: CDR1 DFQATT, CDR2 SNEGSKA (reference sequence). This CDR3 has 15 amino acids. Trimming stripped 5 bases from V and 1 base from J, with 18 bases between. DNA for the CDR3: TGCAGTGCTCCGAGGTGGGACTCCCCTTCCTACGAGCAGTACTTC. It encodes CSAPRWDSPSYEQYF.

This clonotype was observed at least ten times. V is TRBV7-2 and J is TRBJ2-1; perhaps TRBD2 as D (6 bases). The CDR3 is made up of 13 amino acids. The ends were cut back, 6 bases at V and 6 bases at J, with 12 bases in the middle. CDR1 is SGHTA, CDR2 FQGNSA, per germline. This chain's CDR3 is CASRGSGGNEQFF. Written as DNA, the CDR3 is TGTGCCAGCAGGGGGTCCGGGGGCAATGAGCAGTTCTTC.

The chain recombines TRBV9 with TRBJ1-2; a weak D match, TRBD1 (5 bases). Per germline, CDR1 SGDLS and CDR2 YYNGEE. With 3 bases removed from V and 5 bases from J, the gap between germline ends came to 26 bases. CDR3 length equals 18 residues. The CDR3: CASSARSGDLLGVYGYTF. The CDR3, as DNA: TGTGCCAGCAGCGCCCGATCGGGAGACCTCTTGGGGGTATATGGCTACACCTTC.

A few counts support this clonotype. This chain joins TRBV27 and TRBJ2-7; D perhaps matches TRBD2 (5 bases). The CDR3 runs to 15 residues. Germline assignment: CDR1 MNHEY and CDR2 SMNVEV (reference sequence). Trimming pared 7 bases from V and 3 bases from J, leaving 19 bases between. CDR3 nucleotide sequence: TGTGCCAGCAACCCTTATGGGCCGGGGAACTACGAGCAGTACTTC. Translated, it gives CASNPYGPGNYEQYF.

This clonotype appeared many times. V gene TRBV3-1 combines with J gene TRBJ2-1; D ambiguous. Trimming pared 6 bases from V and 9 bases from J, leaving 9 bases between. CDR1 LGHDT and CDR2 YNNKEL come from the germline V gene (reference sequence). This CDR3 is 11 amino acids long. CDR3 nucleotide sequence: TGTGCCAGCAGTCCGGGCGGTGAGCAGTTCTTC. This gives the protein CASSPGGEQFF.

This clonotype was counted only a few times. It is likely a read error, because the conserved phenylalanine at the end of the CDR3 is missing. The DNA is left out, because the CDR3 cannot be placed on it with certainty; the CDR3 is given as TCRdb lists it. The chain has TRBV28 and TRBJ2-1; TRBD1 is the table's D call and was not checked against the DNA. The CDR3 is 11 residues long, counting both termini. CDR1 and CDR2 from the germline V gene are MDHEN and SYDVKM. This chain's CDR3 is CASSPGSGPIL.

This clonotype was counted a few times. This chain links TRBV7-2 with TRBJ1-2, with 9 bases matching TRBD1. This CDR3 has 15 residues. J gave up 4 bases and V 1 base, and 4 bases lay outside the gene matches. Germline V lookup: CDR1 SGHTA, CDR2 FQGNSA. The CDR3 DNA sequence: TGTGCCAGCAGCTTAGAAACAGGGGGCATCTATGGCTACACCTTC. As protein: CASSLETGGIYGYTF.

The V call is TRBV11-2, the J call TRBJ2-7, with unresolved D. Germline V gives CDR1 SGHAT, CDR2 FQNNGV. This CDR3 region has 12 residues. V dropped 6 bases and J dropped 1 base, with 7 bases sitting between them. In DNA, the CDR3 is TGTGCCAGCAGACAGATTTCCTACGAGCAGTACTTC. Its translation: CASRQISYEQYF. Combining the CDR3 with reference TRBV11-2 and TRBJ2-7 gives the whole variable domain EAGVAQSPRYKIIEKRQSVAFWCNPISGHATLYWYQQILGQGPKLLIQFQNNGVVDDSQLPKDRFSAERLKGVDSTLKIQPAKLEDSAVYLCASRQISYEQYFGPGTRLTVT.

The chain employs TRBV28 and TRBJ1-2, with 7 bases lining up with TRBD1. Unmatched junction bases numbered 4, after V lost 2 bases and J lost 4 bases. Germline CDR1 reads MDHEN; CDR2 reads SYDVKM. The CDR3 sequence is 14 residues long. CDR3 sequence: CASSLDRDGYGYTF. The CDR3 DNA reads TGTGCCAGCAGTTTAGACAGGGACGGCTATGGCTACACCTTC.